This is a list of T cell receptor beta chains from one sample in a study of shared clonotypes between healthy human individuals. Measured with immunoSEQ multiplex PCR; TCRdb has only the in-frame clones, and not every one. In the table there are some 1,100,000 clones, around 78% of which are singletons. Sample: memory CD4+ T cells from PBMCs. The receptors derive from a man younger than 35 in good health. Some clones in this sample may be carry-over from other donors' samples. CDR3s include the opening cysteine and the closing phenylalanine or tryptophan. Clone size is shown for a subset of rows, as once, few, many or a class of expanded clone.

v_call,j_call,clone_size,cdr3_aa
TRBV5-4,TRBJ1-3,.,CASSLDQGSGNTIYF
TRBV5-1,TRBJ2-5,.,CASSLTSGTETQYF
TRBV7-6,TRBJ2-1,.,CASSLGAWSRTNEQFF
TRBV28,TRBJ1-1,.,CASSSQGREAFF
TRBV7-9,TRBJ2-1,.,CASSLGVSGTGIDEQFF
TRBV5-1,TRBJ1-1,.,CAILKCLRVNTEAFF
TRBV27,TRBJ2-2,.,CASSFGTGELFF
TRBV9,TRBJ2-1,.,CASSVDHNEQFF
TRBV6-1,TRBJ2-5,many,CASSQLARRQETQYF
TRBV11-2,TRBJ2-7,.,CASSLGLAVYEQYF
TRBV11-2,TRBJ2-1,many,CASSAPLAATYNEQFF
TRBV6-4,TRBJ1-2,.,CASSEEGSYSGYTF
TRBV27,TRBJ2-7,.,CASSLRGGYEQYF
TRBV5-1,TRBJ2-7,.,CASSLGLAGPYEQYF
TRBV7-2,TRBJ2-7,.,CASRSRQNYEQYF
TRBV28,TRBJ1-3,once,CASSPSPGGNTIYF
TRBV6-6,TRBJ2-7,.,CASSPPWGNEQYF
TRBV28,TRBJ2-7,.,CASSSGGGFSYEQYF
TRBV5-1,TRBJ1-2,.,CASSLRAEGRYGYTF
TRBV5-8,TRBJ2-3,.,CASSLGGQGTTDTQYF
TRBV7-9,TRBJ2-5,.,CASSLAQGGETQYF
TRBV7-3,TRBJ2-1,.,CASSPRLSSSYNEQFF
TRBV5-4,TRBJ2-4,.,CASSSTKNIQYF
TRBV9,TRBJ1-3,.,CASSVSGNTIYF
TRBV19,TRBJ1-2,.,CASSIRKSSYGYTF
TRBV30,TRBJ2-7,.,CAWGEGDEQYF
TRBV7-9,TRBJ2-5,.,CASSGQGAGETQYF
TRBV5-1,TRBJ2-2,many,CASSSRLDRGGELFF
TRBV28,TRBJ2-7,.,CASQGIGTGGAEQYF
TRBV28,TRBJ2-7,many,CASSSVSGEQYF
TRBV10-3,TRBJ1-1,.,CAISESGQVGTEAFF
TRBV19,TRBJ2-5,once,CASSLGGTENLLTQYF
TRBV12-5,TRBJ2-7,.,CASGLGGQDEQYF
TRBV11-2,TRBJ2-7,.,CASSLAVQGPYEQYF
TRBV5-4,TRBJ2-3,.,CASSFILAGSTDTQYF
TRBV7-2,TRBJ1-2,.,CASSPPLAAFGYTF
TRBV7-2,TRBJ2-1,.,CASSLATSGYNEQFF
TRBV2,TRBJ1-2,.,CASSMNRGPTIYGYTF
TRBV7-3,TRBJ2-2,.,CASSRLAGGLTGELFF
TRBV28,TRBJ1-5,.,CASTRRNNQPQHF
TRBV7-6,TRBJ1-1,.,CASSPGTASSGAFF
TRBV7-2,TRBJ1-1,.,CVSSSKSNTEAFF
TRBV5-1,TRBJ1-1,few,CASSLSFRGRDTEAFF
TRBV11-3,TRBJ2-1,.,CASSLGAAYNEQFF
TRBV9,TRBJ1-2,.,CASAGGSKGLDYGYTF
TRBV6-5,TRBJ2-1,.,CASSSSPRGANEQFF
TRBV7-2,TRBJ1-5,.,CASSLQSGGWGQPQHF
TRBV28,TRBJ2-2,.,CASSRRQGATGELFF
TRBV27,TRBJ1-5,.,CASSFVRKDRSNQPQHF
TRBV28,TRBJ1-1,.,CASSSTFRAAEAFF
TRBV18,TRBJ1-2,.,CASSLGPGGDGYTF
TRBV6-5,TRBJ1-3,.,CASSPRSGNTIYF
TRBV5-1,TRBJ2-7,.,CASSLRLAGAADISYEQYF
TRBV7-3,TRBJ2-2,.,CASSLVTAGELFF
TRBV19,TRBJ1-2,.,CASSIAQHGLSRGYTF
TRBV4-1,TRBJ1-3,.,CASSRIQNSGNTIYF
TRBV10-3,TRBJ2-1,medium-sized,CAISESNSPEQFF
TRBV18,TRBJ1-2,.,CASSPGTVENYGYTF
TRBV7-9,TRBJ2-5,.,CASSLDSQGGETQYF